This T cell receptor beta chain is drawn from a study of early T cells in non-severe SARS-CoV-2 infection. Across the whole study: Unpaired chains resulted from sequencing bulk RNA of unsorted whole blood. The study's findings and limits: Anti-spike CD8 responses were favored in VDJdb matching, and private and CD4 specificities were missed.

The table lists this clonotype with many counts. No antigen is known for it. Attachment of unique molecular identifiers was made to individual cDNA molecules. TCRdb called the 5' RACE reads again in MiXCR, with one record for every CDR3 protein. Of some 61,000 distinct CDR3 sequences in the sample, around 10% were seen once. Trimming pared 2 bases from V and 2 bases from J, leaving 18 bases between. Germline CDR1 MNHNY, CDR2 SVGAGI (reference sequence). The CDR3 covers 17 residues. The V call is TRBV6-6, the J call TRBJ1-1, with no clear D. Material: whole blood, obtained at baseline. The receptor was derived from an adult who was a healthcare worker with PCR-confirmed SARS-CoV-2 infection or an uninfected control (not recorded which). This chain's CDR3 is CASSYPTLGRSNTEAFF. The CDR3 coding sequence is TGTGCCAGCAGTTACCCAACGTTGGGCAGGTCTAACACTGAAGCTTTCTTT.